Sequencing of this T cell receptor (beta chain) was carried out in a study of blood T cell repertoires in COVID-19. Study information: The study drew acute and convalescent COVID-19 samples from the United States, Italy and Spain.

Seattle enrolled patients during active infection and tracked them longitudinally. Germline V gives CDR1 WSHSY, CDR2 SAAADI. Trimming cost V 6 bases and J 1 base; bases outside gene matches: 8. The CDR3 loop spans 16 amino acids. Some clones are missing from TCRdb's copy, which holds only in-frame ones; the method was immunoSEQ multiplex PCR. Here the sample spans about 420,000 clones, 80% to 90% being singletons. V usage is TRBV10-2 and J usage is TRBJ2-5, with TRBD2 matching 10 bases. The TCR sequence derives from a man aged 18-30 years with COVID-19, enrolled during active disease. The sample was peripheral blood. CDR3 coding DNA: TGCGCCAGCAGCCTAGTGCCTAGCGGGGGCCAAGAGACCCAGTACTTC. Encoded protein: CASSLVPSGGQETQYF.